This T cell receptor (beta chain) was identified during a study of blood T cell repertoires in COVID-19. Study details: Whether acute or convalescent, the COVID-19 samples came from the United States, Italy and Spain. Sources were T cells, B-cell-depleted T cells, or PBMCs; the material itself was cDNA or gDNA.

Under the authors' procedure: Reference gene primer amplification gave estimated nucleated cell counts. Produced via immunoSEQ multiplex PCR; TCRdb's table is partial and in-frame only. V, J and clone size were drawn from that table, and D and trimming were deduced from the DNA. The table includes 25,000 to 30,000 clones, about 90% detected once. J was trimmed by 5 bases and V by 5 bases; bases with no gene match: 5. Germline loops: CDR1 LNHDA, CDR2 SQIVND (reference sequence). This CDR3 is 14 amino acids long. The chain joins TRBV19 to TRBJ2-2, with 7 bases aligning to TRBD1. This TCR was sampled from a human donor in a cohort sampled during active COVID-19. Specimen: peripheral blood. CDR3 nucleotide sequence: TGTGCCAGTAGTTACAGGGGAACGACCGGGGAGCTGTTTTTT. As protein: CASSYRGTTGELFF.